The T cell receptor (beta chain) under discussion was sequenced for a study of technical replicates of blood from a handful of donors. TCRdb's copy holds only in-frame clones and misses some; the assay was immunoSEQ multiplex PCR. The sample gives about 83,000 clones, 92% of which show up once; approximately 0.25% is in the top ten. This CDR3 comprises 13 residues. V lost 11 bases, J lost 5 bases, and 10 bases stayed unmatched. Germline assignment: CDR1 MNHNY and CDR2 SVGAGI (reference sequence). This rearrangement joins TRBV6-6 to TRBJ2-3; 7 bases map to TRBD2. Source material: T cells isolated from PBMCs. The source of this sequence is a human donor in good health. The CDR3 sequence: CAVSGRGRDTQYF. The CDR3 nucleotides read TGTGCCGTCTCTGGGCGGGGGAGAGATACGCAGTATTTT.